This T cell receptor beta chain was sequenced in a study of regulatory T cells in long-lasting Graves disease. Study-level background: By definition, persistent Graves' disease involved antithyroid drugs for over 5 years alongside positive TSH receptor antibodies. General study points: Sharing of public clonotypes was greater in persistent patients (about 2,500) than in new patients (approximately 940).

Investigators prepared the TCR beta libraries by applying iRepertoire HTBI primers and Arm-PCR of CDR3 regions. A single record per CDR3 protein comes from TCRdb applying MiXCR to the multiplex PCR reads. Of approximately 690,000 distinct CDR3 sequences in the sample, 25% to 35% are singletons; the top ten hold roughly 41%. As for time point: persistent/refractory GD, antithyroid drugs over 5 years with positive TRAb. PBMC-extracted RNA yielded the TCR library. With respect to this clonotype: Antigen specificity is unknown. Germline and junction disagree at one end, which may indicate a read error.

Sequencing was performed on peripheral blood mononuclear cells (PBMCs), taken when the disease was refractory, from a patient treated with antithyroid drugs. The receptor was derived from a female donor with Graves disease.

The CDR3 nucleotides read TGTACCAGCAGTGGAACTGTCAATCAGCCCCAGCATTTT. This gives the protein CTSSGTVNQPQHF. V gene TRBV25-1 combines with J gene TRBJ1-5; no reliable D call. Germline V CDR1 and CDR2: MGHDK, SYGVNS. This CDR3 is built from 13 residues.